One sample yielded the 17 T cell receptor beta chains listed below, sequenced in a study of cytomegalovirus exposure and HLA in healthy donors. 13 Jbeta primers and 60 Vbeta primers were used for the PCR. TCRdb's table, derived via immunoSEQ multiplex PCR, lists solely in-frame clones and lacks some. The sample shows about 150,000 clones, around 78% of them seen only once. Sequencing used PBMCs. The origin of the receptors is a middle-aged man in good health and CMV-seronegative.

The rearrangement joins TRBV27 to TRBJ2-1, with D perhaps matching TRBD2 (5 bases). Germline V gene sequence: CDR1 MNHEY, CDR2 SMNVEV (reference sequence). CDR3 length: 19 amino acids. The V and J ends lost 9 bases and 14 bases respectively, with 41 bases between them. CDR3 loop: CARGRGKDGPSRANGREFF. For the CDR3, the DNA is TGTGCCAGGGGCCGAGGCAAGGACGGACCTTCGCGGGCCAATGGTCGGGAGTTCTTC.

This clone turned up a few times. V is TRBV7-9 and J is TRBJ2-7, with 8 bases matching TRBD2. J lost 0 bases, V lost 5 bases, and 6 bases had no gene match. The CDR3 sequence is 15 residues long. CDR1 and CDR2 (germline): SEHNR, FQNEAQ (reference sequence). In DNA, the CDR3 is TGTGCCAGCAGCAAAACTAGCGGCCCCTCCTACGAGCAGTACTTC. Translation: CASSKTSGPSYEQYF.

V usage is TRBV6-5 and J usage is TRBJ1-1; D is ambiguous. CDR3 size: 15 residues. Germline CDR1 is MNHEY and CDR2 is SVGAGI. V lost 0 bases to trimming and J lost 11 bases, with 19 bases between them. CDR3 loop: CASSYSRPSGLKAFF. As DNA, the CDR3 is TGTGCCAGCAGTTACTCGCGTCCCTCAGGTCTGAAGGCTTTCTTT.

The chain employs TRBV9 and TRBJ2-1; weak D call: TRBD2 (5 bases). V was pared by 3 bases and J by 12 bases, with 16 bases between. The CDR3 has 13 amino acids. Looked up from germline, CDR1 is SGDLS and CDR2 is YYNGEE. The CDR3 DNA reads TGTGCCAGCAGCGCCTTTACTAGTGAGGGGCAGTTCTTC. It encodes CASSAFTSEGQFF.

Comment on this clone: The CDR3 does not end in the conserved phenylalanine or tryptophan, so this is likely a read error. The genes are TRBV5-4 and TRBJ2-7, with 8 bases aligning to TRBD1. Germline V gene lookup returns CDR1 SGHNT and CDR2 YYREEE (reference sequence). This CDR3 has 13 amino acids. The CDR3 region is CASRLGTGGEQYL. The CDR3, as DNA: TGTGCCAGCAGGTTGGGGACAGGCGGCGAGCAGTACCTC.

This chain links TRBV29-1 with TRBJ2-1; maybe TRBD2 (6 bases). Deletions cut 5 bases from V and 1 base from J, with 21 bases between. The CDR3 contains 17 residues. The germline V gene encodes CDR1 SQVTM and CDR2 ANQGSEA. CDR3 region: CSVLEGRFLGSYNEQFF. The CDR3 nucleotides are TGCAGCGTTCTGGAGGGGAGATTCTTAGGGTCCTACAATGAGCAGTTCTTC.

V and J are TRBV15 and TRBJ2-1, with 9 bases aligning to TRBD2. J lost 10 bases, V lost 5 bases, and 9 bases had no gene match. From germline, CDR1 is LNHNV and CDR2 YYDKDF (reference sequence). The CDR3 loop spans 14 amino acids. CDR3 in DNA: TGTGCCACCAGCGGTAGCGGGAGCCGGCAGGAGCAGTTCTTC. Its translation: CATSGSGSRQEQFF.

The rearrangement joins TRBV7-9 to TRBJ2-1; 13 bases fit TRBD2. The CDR3 runs 16 residues. The germline V gene encodes CDR1 SEHNR and CDR2 FQNEAQ (reference sequence). The J segment lost 3 bases and the V segment lost 5 bases, leaving 4 bases of the junction unmatched. CDR3: CASSPGLAGYYNEQFF. The DNA for the CDR3 is TGTGCCAGCAGCCCGGGACTAGCGGGATACTACAATGAGCAGTTCTTC.

The genes are TRBV2 and TRBJ1-1, with 7 nucleotides matching TRBD1. Germline CDR1 reads SNHLY; CDR2 reads FYNNEI. This CDR3 has 14 amino acids. V dropped 6 bases and J dropped 0; count of bases not matched to a gene: 4. In DNA, the CDR3 is TGTGCCAGCAGCCTAACAGGGGTGAACACTGAAGCTTTCTTT. Amino acid sequence: CASSLTGVNTEAFF.

This clone was found a few times. The J gene is TRBJ2-5, the V gene TRBV6-5, with 7 bases that match TRBD1. Trimming removed 5 bases from V and 2 bases from J; junction bases left unmatched: 5. This CDR3 comprises 14 residues. The V gene's germline CDR1 is MNHEY and CDR2 SVGAGI. CDR3: CASSERTGQETQYF. The CDR3 bases are TGTGCCAGCAGTGAGAGGACAGGTCAAGAGACCCAGTACTTC.

The chain carries TRBV30 and TRBJ2-7; 10 nucleotides match TRBD1. CDR3 length: 13 residues. CDR1 is GTSNPN and CDR2 is SVGIG in the germline V gene (reference sequence). V dropped 3 bases and J dropped 6; count of bases not matched to a gene: 5. The CDR3 protein is CAWSRTGGGEQYF. In DNA, the CDR3 is TGTGCCTGGAGCCGGACAGGGGGAGGCGAGCAGTACTTC.

The chain joins TRBV18 to TRBJ1-2; 11 nucleotides line up with TRBD1. Losses at the gene ends were 6 bases for V and 4 bases for J; bases not matched to a gene: 7. The germline CDR1 and CDR2 sequences are KGHSH and LQKENI. CDR3 length: 15 amino acids. CDR3 in amino acids: CASSQEGQGAYGYTF. DNA for the CDR3: TGTGCCAGCTCGCAAGAAGGACAGGGGGCCTATGGCTACACCTTC.

The chain links TRBV7-9 to TRBJ2-3; D is uncertain. This CDR3 is 13 amino acids long. Trimming stripped 2 bases from V and 4 bases from J, with 7 bases between. CDR1 is SEHNR, CDR2 FQNEAQ, per germline (reference sequence). The CDR3 nucleotides are TGTGCCAGCAGCTTACCCGTTCCAGATACGCAGTATTTT. It encodes CASSLPVPDTQYF.

The chain is built from TRBV6-1 and TRBJ1-2, with 10 bases aligning to TRBD1. The V gene end was trimmed by 7 bases and the J gene end by 4 bases; junction bases not matched to a gene: 6. This CDR3 is 14 amino acids long. Germline loops: CDR1 MNHNS, CDR2 SASEGT. The DNA of the CDR3 is TGTGCCAGCAACGACAGGGGGCTGACCTATGGCTACACCTTC. Its protein is CASNDRGLTYGYTF.

This chain joins TRBV2 and TRBJ2-1, with TRBD2 matching over 12 bases. From germline, CDR1 is SNHLY and CDR2 FYNNEI. The CDR3 is 18 amino acids. V was pared by 4 bases and J by 0 bases, with 7 bases of the junction left unmatched. The CDR3 DNA reads as TGTGCCAGCAGTGCCGGACTAGCGGGACTTACCTCCTACAATGAGCAGTTCTTC. Translation gives CASSAGLAGLTSYNEQFF.

The chain combines TRBV2 with TRBJ2-7; D not certain. CDR1 is SNHLY, CDR2 FYNNEI, per germline. V shed 8 bases and J shed 6 bases, with 11 bases lying between them. The CDR3 is 11 residues long. The CDR3 sequence: CASAVLPEQYF. The DNA for the CDR3 is TGTGCCAGCGCAGTCTTACCCGAGCAGTACTTC. The full variable domain, completed using reference TRBV2 and TRBJ2-7, is EPEVTQTPSHQVTQMGQEVILRCVPISNHLYFYWYRQILGQKVEFLVSFYNNEISEKSEIFDDQFSVERPDGSNFTLKIRSTKLEDSAMYFCASAVLPEQYFGPGTRLTVT.

This chain uses TRBV6-1 with TRBJ2-7; D is ambiguous. Germline CDR1 is MNHNS and CDR2 is SASEGT. Trimming stripped 0 bases from V and 2 bases from J, with 11 bases between. The CDR3 has 15 residues. DNA of the CDR3: TGTGCCAGCAGTGAAGCGCGGCGGATCCCCTACGAGCAGTACGTC. Protein product: CASSEARRIPYEQYV.